This T cell receptor (beta chain) was profiled in a study of tumor-infiltrating lymphocytes in primary liver carcinoma. Overall study: Tumors were staged T1-T3 N0M0 and measured 4.2 to 10 cm across. Productive TCRbeta read yields ran from roughly 3.9 to 6.8 million per sample and were similar between tissues.

The germline V gene has CDR1 SGHDN and CDR2 FVKESK. CDR3 length: 13 residues. Trimming removed 0 bases from V and 5 bases from J, with 4 bases in between. Co-extracting RNA and DNA was done with about 17-30 mg of unsorted bulk tissue as input. Five separate regions per tumor were sampled. More than 75% viable tumor cells made up every tumor sample. The sample holds many counts of this clonotype. The researchers produced TCR beta cDNA from approximately 550 ng total RNA with a constant-region primer. Slightly modified ARM-PCR served as the procedure for the TCR beta libraries. These libraries came from three rounds of nested multiplex PCR. Rounds one and two of PCR, each of roughly 10 cycles, were primed with TRBV1-TRBV30 forward primers and a C-beta reverse primer. TCRdb re-called the multiplex PCR reads with MiXCR, one entry per CDR3 protein. This table holds about 130,000 distinct CDR3 sequences, around 64% found once.

V and J are TRBV14 and TRBJ2-2; D gene ambiguous. The sequencing input was liver tumor tissue from sampling region 3. The subset was: tumor region T3, left-lateral pole. The origin of this receptor is a woman aged 55-69 years with primary liver carcinoma and hepatitis B virus infection. This chain's CDR3 is CASSQDWTGELFF. For the CDR3, the DNA is TGTGCCAGCAGCCAAGACTGGACCGGGGAGCTGTTTTTT.